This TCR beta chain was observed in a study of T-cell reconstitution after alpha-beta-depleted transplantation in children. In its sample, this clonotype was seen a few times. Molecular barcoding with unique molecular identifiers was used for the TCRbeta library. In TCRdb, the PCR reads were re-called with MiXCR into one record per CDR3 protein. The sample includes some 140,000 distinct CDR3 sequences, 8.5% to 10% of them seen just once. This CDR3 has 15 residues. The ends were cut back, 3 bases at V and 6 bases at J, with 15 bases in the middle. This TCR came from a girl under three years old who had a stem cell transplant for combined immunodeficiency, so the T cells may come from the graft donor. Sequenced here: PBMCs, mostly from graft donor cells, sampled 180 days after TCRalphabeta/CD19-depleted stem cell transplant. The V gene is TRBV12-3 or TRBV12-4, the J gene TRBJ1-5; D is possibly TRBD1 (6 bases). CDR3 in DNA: TGTGCCAGCAGTTTTAGACAGGCGGTGGCTCAGCCCCAGCATTTT. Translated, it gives CASSFRQAVAQPQHF.